These 10 T cell receptor beta chains were sequenced from one sample in a study of blood T cell repertoires in COVID-19. Sequencing was performed with immunoSEQ multiplex PCR; in TCRdb, only in-frame clones are kept and a portion is missing. The sample has nearly 90,000 clones; approximately 79% are singletons. The sample comprised peripheral blood. The receptors shown here come from a woman older than 75 with acute or convalescent COVID-19.

This clone showed up just a few times. V usage is TRBV7-9 and J usage is TRBJ1-2; D gene uncertain. V dropped 1 base and J dropped 7 bases, with 7 bases sitting between them. The length of the CDR3 is 12 residues. Germline CDR1 and CDR2: SEHNR and FQNEAQ (reference sequence). This chain's CDR3 is CASSLERGGYTF. The DNA of the CDR3 is TGTGCCAGCAGCTTAGAACGCGGTGGCTACACCTTC.

The chain links TRBV6-1 to TRBJ1-2, with a tentative D call TRBD1 (5 bases). The CDR3 sequence is 15 residues long. Germline loops: CDR1 MNHNS, CDR2 SASEGT. V was cut by 2 bases and J by 5 bases, with 15 bases left in between. This CDR3 reads CASSESLTGAYGYTF. The CDR3, as DNA: TGTGCCAGCAGTGAATCATTAACAGGAGCTTATGGCTACACCTTC.

This clone was recorded at least ten times. The rearrangement uses TRBV19 and TRBJ1-5; TRBD1 matches at 9 bases. The germline gives CDR1 LNHDA, CDR2 SQIVND (reference sequence). Trimming removed 5 bases from V and 1 base from J; junction bases left unmatched: 6. This CDR3 is 16 amino acids long. The CDR3 sequence is CASSSWGQGSNQPQHF. The CDR3 DNA reads as TGTGCCAGTAGTTCGTGGGGACAGGGAAGCAATCAGCCCCAGCATTTT.

The J gene is TRBJ2-5, the V gene TRBV15; 9 bases map to TRBD2. The CDR3 runs 17 residues. The J segment lost 5 bases and the V segment lost 4 bases, leaving 14 bases of the junction unmatched. CDR1 LNHNV and CDR2 YYDKDF come from the germline V gene (reference sequence). The CDR3 protein is CATSTEEAGGPLETQYF. The CDR3, as DNA: TGTGCCACCAGCACGGAGGAGGCGGGGGGGCCTCTGGAGACCCAGTACTTC.

This clone came up a few times. This CDR3 is CAIRGRGEETQYF. The CDR3, as DNA: TGTGCCATCAGGGGAAGGGGTGAAGAGACCCAGTACTTC. J is TRBJ2-5 and V is TRBV10-3; weak D call: TRBD1 (5 bases). The CDR3 has 13 residues. Trimming shortened V by 6 bases and J by 3 bases, and 11 bases separated the two germline ends. The germline gives CDR1 ENHRY, CDR2 SYGVKD.

V usage is TRBV7-2 and J usage is TRBJ2-1; 7 bases match TRBD1. The V gene end was trimmed by 5 bases and the J gene end by 0 bases; junction bases not matched to a gene: 4. The CDR3 runs 15 residues. Per the germline V gene, CDR1 is SGHTA and CDR2 is FQGNSA. The CDR3, as DNA: TGTGCCAGCAGCCAGGGACAGTTCTCCTACAATGAGCAGTTCTTC. It is translated as CASSQGQFSYNEQFF. Combining the CDR3 with reference TRBV7-2 and TRBJ2-1 gives the whole variable domain GAGVSQSPSNKVTEKGKDVELRCDPISGHTALYWYRQSLGQGLEFLIYFQGNSAPDKSGLPSDRFSAERTGGSVSTLTIQRTQQEDSAVYLCASSQGQFSYNEQFFGPGTRLTVL.

The chain uses TRBV25-1 and TRBJ1-3; D is perhaps TRBD1 (6 bases). CDR1 and CDR2 (germline): MGHDK, SYGVNS. Trimming removed 0 bases at V and 4 bases at J, with 7 bases between. The CDR3 runs to 14 residues. In nucleotides, the CDR3 is TGTGCCAGCAGTGAATACGACAGGGGAAACACCATATATTTT. Its protein product is CASSEYDRGNTIYF. Full variable domain (missing parts from reference TRBV25-1 and TRBJ1-3): EADIYQTPRYLVIGTGKKITLECSQTMGHDKMYWYQQDPGMELHLIHYSYGVNSTEKGDLSSESTVSRIRTEHFPLTLESARPSHTSQYLCASSEYDRGNTIYFGEGSWLTVV.

V usage is TRBV6-6 and J usage is TRBJ2-5; 7 bases agree with TRBD1. Germline-derived CDR1 and CDR2 are MNHNY and SVGAGI (reference sequence). This CDR3 comprises 13 residues. The trim removed 11 bases at V and 5 bases at J, leaving 11 bases unmatched. CDR3 amino acids: CAGASQQGETQYF. Here the CDR3 DNA reads TGTGCCGGCGCGAGCCAACAGGGGGAGACCCAGTACTTC.

This rearrangement joins TRBV7-9 to TRBJ2-3; TRBD1 matches at 7 bases. Germline V CDR1 and CDR2: SEHNR, FQNEAQ (reference sequence). V dropped 4 bases and J dropped 3; count of bases not matched to a gene: 1. There are 13 residues in the CDR3. This CDR3 is CASSYRGTDTQYF. The DNA for the CDR3 is TGTGCCAGCAGCTACAGGGGAACAGATACGCAGTATTTT.

This chain joins TRBV14 and TRBJ2-1; D might be TRBD1 (6 bases). Germline CDR1 reads SGHDN; CDR2 reads FVKESK. The CDR3 loop spans 16 amino acids. V was trimmed by 4 bases and J by 4 bases, leaving 17 bases between them. The chain's CDR3 is CASSLRLPRGYNEQFF. The CDR3 DNA sequence: TGTGCCAGCAGCCTTCGTCTGCCCAGGGGTTACAATGAGCAGTTCTTC.